Sequencing of this TCR beta chain was carried out in a study of blood T cells in healthy people across ages. Together with a sample-barcoded 5' primer, a J-beta primer mix was included in a second PCR lasting 7 to 11 cycles. Sequencing yielded, for each sample, at least 2.5 million paired-end reads carrying CDR3. Using its own MiXCR run on the 5' RACE reads, TCRdb lists one record per CDR3 protein. This table has hundreds of thousands of distinct CDR3 sequences, 20% to 25% appearing once. Study results and caveats: TCR beta diversity per million T cells fell roughly linearly with age. Estimates based on one million T cells were treated as lower bounds.

Trimming left V 6 bases short and J 3 bases short, with 14 bases between. The CDR3 has 14 amino acids. The germline V gene has CDR1 DFQATT and CDR2 SNEGSKA (reference sequence). Per-sample yields of isolated PBMCs were at least 7 million. This clonotype was seen only a few times. Its antigen is not known. The receptor's source is a man between 65 and 85 years old in good health. The chain links TRBV20-1 to TRBJ2-2, with a possible D match to TRBD2 (6 bases). Sequencing was performed on blood. CDR3 sequence: CSAFGTEDTGELFF. The CDR3, as DNA: TGCAGTGCATTTGGGACTGAGGACACCGGGGAGCTGTTTTTT.